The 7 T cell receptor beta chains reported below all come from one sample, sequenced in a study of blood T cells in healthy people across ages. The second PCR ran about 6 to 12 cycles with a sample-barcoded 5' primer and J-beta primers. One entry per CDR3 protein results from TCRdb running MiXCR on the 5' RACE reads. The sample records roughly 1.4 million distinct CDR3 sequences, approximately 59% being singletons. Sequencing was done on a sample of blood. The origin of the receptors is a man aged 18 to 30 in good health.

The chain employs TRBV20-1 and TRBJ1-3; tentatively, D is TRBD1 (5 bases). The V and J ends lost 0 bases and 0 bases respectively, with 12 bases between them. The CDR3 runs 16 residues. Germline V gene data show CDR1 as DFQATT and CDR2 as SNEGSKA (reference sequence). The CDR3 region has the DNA TGCAGTGCTAGAGATTTCGACAGCAGCTCTGGAAACACCATATATTTT. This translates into CSARDFDSSSGNTIYF.

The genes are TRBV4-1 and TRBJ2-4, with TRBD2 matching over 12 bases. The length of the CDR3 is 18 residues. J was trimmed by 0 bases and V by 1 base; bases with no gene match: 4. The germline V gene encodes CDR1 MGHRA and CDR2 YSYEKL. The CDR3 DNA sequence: TGCGCCAGCAGCCAAGGCGCTAGCGGGGGGGTAGCCAAAAACATTCAGTACTTC. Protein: CASSQGASGGVAKNIQYF.

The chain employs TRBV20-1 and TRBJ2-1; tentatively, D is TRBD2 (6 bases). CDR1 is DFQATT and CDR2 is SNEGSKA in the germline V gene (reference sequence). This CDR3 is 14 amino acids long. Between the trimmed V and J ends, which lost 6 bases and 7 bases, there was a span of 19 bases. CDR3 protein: CSASMCNSGNEQFF. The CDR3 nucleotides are TGCAGTGCGTCAATGTGCAATAGCGGTAATGAGCAGTTCTTC.

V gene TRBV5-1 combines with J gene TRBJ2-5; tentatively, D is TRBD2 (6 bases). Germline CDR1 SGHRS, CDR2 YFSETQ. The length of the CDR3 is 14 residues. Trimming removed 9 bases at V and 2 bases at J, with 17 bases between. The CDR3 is CATAPASVQETQYF. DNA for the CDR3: TGCGCCACCGCACCGGCTAGCGTTCAAGAGACCCAGTACTTC.

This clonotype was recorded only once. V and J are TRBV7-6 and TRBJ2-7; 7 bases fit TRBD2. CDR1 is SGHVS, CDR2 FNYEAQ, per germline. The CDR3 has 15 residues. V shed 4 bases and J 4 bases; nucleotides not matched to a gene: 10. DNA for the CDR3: TGTGCCAGCAGCTCCCCCTACAGCGGGACTTACGAGCAGTACTTC. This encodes CASSSPYSGTYEQYF. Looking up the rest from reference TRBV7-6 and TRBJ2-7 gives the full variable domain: GAGVSQSPRYKVTKRGQDVALRCDPISGHVSLYWYRQALGQGPEFLTYFNYEAQQDKSGLPNDRFSAERPEGSISTLTIQRTEQRDSAMYRCASSSPYSGTYEQYFGPGTRLTVT.

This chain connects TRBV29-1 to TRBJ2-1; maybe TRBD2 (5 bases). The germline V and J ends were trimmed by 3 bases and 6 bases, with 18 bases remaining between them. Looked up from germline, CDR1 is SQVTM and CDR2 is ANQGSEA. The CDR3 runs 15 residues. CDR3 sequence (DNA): TGCAGCGTTGACGGGCTAGCCGAGCGGCCCAATGAGCAGTTCTTC. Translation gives CSVDGLAERPNEQFF.

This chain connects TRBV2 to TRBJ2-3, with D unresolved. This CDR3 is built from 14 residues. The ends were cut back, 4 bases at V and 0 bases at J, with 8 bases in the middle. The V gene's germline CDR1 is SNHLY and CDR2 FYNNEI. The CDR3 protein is CASSATHSTDTQYF. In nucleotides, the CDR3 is TGTGCCAGCAGTGCTACACACAGCACAGATACGCAGTATTTT.